The 31 T cell receptor beta chains presented below share a single source sample, sequenced in a study of a mutant IDH1 vaccine in newly diagnosed glioma (dated by TCRdb to the early 2020s). The meaning of the sample's time point label: week 5, during vaccination. A 20-mer mutant IDH1 peptide at 300 micrograms in Montanide made up each vaccine dose, which was injected subcutaneously together with topical imiquimod. Their antigens remain unidentified. The library came from the immunoSEQ multiplex PCR assay. TCRdb obtained this table from immuneACCESS and retained in-frame rearrangements with V and J assigned. These tables miss some clones; where compared with another copy, unresolved V genes account for less than half of the shortfall, and the remainder is unexplained. The sample profile shows fewer than 35,000 clones; roughly three fifths of them were found once. Approximately 9.9% of the sample lies in the top ten.

The sequences come from PBMCs, collected from a glioma patient whose treatment included an IDH1 peptide vaccine. Source of these receptors: a woman younger than 30 with glioma.

The chain has TRBV18 and TRBJ1-1; no clear D. CDR1 is KGHSH and CDR2 is LQKENI in the germline V gene. V was pared by 1 base and J by 6 bases, with 12 bases between. This CDR3 contains 14 residues. CDR3 sequence reads: CASSPLASIAEAFF. The DNA of the CDR3 is TGTGCCAGCTCACCACTCGCCAGTATCGCTGAAGCTTTCTTT.

This clone came up a few times. The V gene is TRBV4-1, the J gene TRBJ2-7, with 8 bases fitting TRBD1. V shed 4 bases and J 1 base; nucleotides not matched to a gene: 3. Germline V gene sequence: CDR1 MGHRA, CDR2 YSYEKL. The CDR3 runs to 14 residues. The CDR3 loop is CASSPGQGSYEQYF. CDR3 coding DNA: TGCGCCAGCAGCCCAGGACAGGGTTCCTACGAGCAGTACTTC.

The chain employs TRBV28 and TRBJ1-1, with no clear D. The germline CDR1 and CDR2 sequences are MDHEN and SYDVKM. CDR3 length equals 14 residues. Trimming left V 8 bases short and J 1 base short, with 14 bases between. CDR3 sequence reads: CASGSSGRNTEAFF. The CDR3 DNA follows: TGTGCCAGCGGATCCTCTGGGCGGAACACTGAAGCTTTCTTT.

A few counts support this clone. CDR3 nucleotides: TGCGCCAGCGGGCGGGGGAAGTCAACTAATGAAAAACTGTTTTTT. Translation: CASGRGKSTNEKLFF. This rearrangement joins TRBV4-1 to TRBJ1-4; possibly TRBD1 for D (5 bases). Trimming took off 8 bases at V and 0 bases at J, with 13 bases between the two ends. Germline V lookup: CDR1 MGHRA, CDR2 YSYEKL. This CDR3 spans 15 amino acids.

The V call is TRBV7-9, the J call TRBJ1-3; D not certain. V was pared by 8 bases and J by 4 bases, with 3 bases between. This CDR3 is 10 amino acids long. Germline V gene data show CDR1 as SEHNR and CDR2 as FQNEAQ (reference sequence). For the CDR3, the DNA is TGTGCCAGCGCCGGAAACACCATATATTTT. It is translated as CASAGNTIYF.

The chain recombines TRBV14 with TRBJ1-4; 8 nucleotides line up with TRBD1. Unmatched junction bases numbered 7, after V lost 3 bases and J lost 10 bases. CDR3 length: 14 residues. The germline V gene encodes CDR1 SGHDN and CDR2 FVKESK. CDR3 nucleotide sequence: TGTGCCAGCAGCCACACAGGGGGGCGGGTAAAACTGTTTTTT. Encoded protein: CASSHTGGRVKLFF.

This clone was found a few times. The rearrangement joins TRBV5-1 to TRBJ1-6; D perhaps matches TRBD1 (6 bases). Germline CDR1 SGHRS, CDR2 YFSETQ. The CDR3 length is 17 residues. V lost 2 bases to trimming and J lost 8 bases, with 20 bases between them. The CDR3 region has the DNA TGCGCCAGCAGCTTTACGACAGGAGGGATTAAGGATTCACCCCTCCACTTT. Translating it yields CASSFTTGGIKDSPLHF.

This clone occurred a few times. The chain links TRBV27 to TRBJ2-3; no reliable D call. Per the germline V gene, CDR1 is MNHEY and CDR2 is SMNVEV (reference sequence). With 3 bases removed from V and 2 bases from J, the gap between germline ends came to 6 bases. The CDR3 sequence is 13 residues long. In DNA, the CDR3 is TGTGCCAGCAGTTTCCTCATCACAGATACGCAGTATTTT. This encodes CASSFLITDTQYF.

This clone was counted between two and nine times. The chain couples TRBV7-8 to TRBJ2-7; the D gene is possibly TRBD2 (5 bases). Trimming removed 5 bases from V and 0 bases from J, with 14 bases in between. Looked up from germline, CDR1 is SGHVS and CDR2 is FQNEAQ. This CDR3 contains 15 residues. The DNA of the CDR3 is TGTGCCAGCAGCCGCCGGACTCTTAGCTCCTACGAGCAGTACTTC. Translated: CASSRRTLSSYEQYF.

This chain links TRBV25-1 with TRBJ2-5, with a tentative D call TRBD1 (5 bases). The J call may be faulty, since TRBJ2-7 better matches the DNA end. The CDR3 contains 14 residues. CDR1 MGHDK and CDR2 SYGVNS come from the germline V gene. In DNA, the CDR3 is TGTGCCAGCAGAAACAGGAACCCACCCTACGAGCAGTACTTC. This encodes CASRNRNPPYEQYF.

This clone was seen only a few times. The chain combines TRBV13 with TRBJ2-2; D remains ambiguous. The CDR3 extends over 12 amino acids. Germline V gives CDR1 PRHDT, CDR2 FYEKMQ (reference sequence). The V gene lost 5 bases and the J gene lost 3 bases, with 4 bases spanning the gap. The CDR3 loop is CASSQHTGELFF. The DNA for the CDR3 is TGTGCCAGCAGCCAACACACCGGGGAGCTGTTTTTT.

V gene TRBV5-5 combines with J gene TRBJ1-6, with D uncertain. The CDR3 runs to 16 residues. Germline V CDR1 and CDR2: SGHKS, YYEKEE (reference sequence). The V end lost 2 bases, the J end lost 0 bases, and 9 bases lay between the germline ends. CDR3 amino acids: CASSFSGGSYNSPLHF. The CDR3 coding sequence is TGTGCCAGCAGCTTTTCAGGAGGCTCCTATAATTCACCCCTCCACTTT.

The chain is built from TRBV10-3 and TRBJ2-1, with 8 bases matching TRBD2. The germline V gene has CDR1 ENHRY and CDR2 SYGVKD. Trimming cost V 6 bases and J 7 bases; bases outside gene matches: 8. The CDR3 spans 14 residues. The CDR3 spells CAIRDTGLENEQFF. The CDR3 DNA reads TGTGCCATCAGAGACACGGGACTAGAGAATGAGCAGTTCTTC.

This clone was recorded once. The chain joins TRBV7-9 to TRBJ1-5, with a tentative D call TRBD1 (5 bases). V was pared by 3 bases and J by 0 bases, with 12 bases between. The germline gives CDR1 SEHNR, CDR2 FQNEAQ (reference sequence). CDR3 size: 16 residues. CDR3 nucleotides: TGTGCCAGCAGCTTTTCCGACAGACCTAGCAATCAGCCCCAGCATTTT. Translated: CASSFSDRPSNQPQHF. Combining the CDR3 with reference TRBV7-9 and TRBJ1-5 gives the whole variable domain DTGVSQNPRHKITKRGQNVTFRCDPISEHNRLYWYRQTLGQGPEFLTYFQNEAQLEKSRLLSDRFSAERPKGSFSTLEIQRTEQGDSAMYLCASSFSDRPSNQPQHFGDGTRLSIL.

This chain joins TRBV6-5 and TRBJ1-1, with TRBD1 as a possible D gene (6 bases). V was clipped by 7 bases and J by 2 bases, with 14 bases between them. CDR1 MNHEY and CDR2 SVGAGI come from the germline V gene. The CDR3 length is 14 residues. CDR3 amino acids: CASTQPGGNTEAFF. CDR3 nucleotide sequence: TGTGCCAGCACCCAACCCGGGGGCAACACTGAAGCTTTCTTT.

V and J are TRBV28 and TRBJ1-2; 12 bases are a match to TRBD1. This CDR3 comprises 19 residues. With V trimmed by 4 bases and J by 4 bases, 16 bases remained unmatched. Germline V CDR1 and CDR2: MDHEN, SYDVKM. CDR3 DNA sequence: TGTGCCAGCAGTTACCGTGCCCTCGGGACAGGGGGCGATGGCTATGGCTACACCTTC. Its translation: CASSYRALGTGGDGYGYTF.

The chain uses TRBV4-1 and TRBJ2-1, with 8 nucleotides matching TRBD1. The germline CDR1 and CDR2 sequences are MGHRA and YSYEKL. With 4 bases clipped from V and 4 bases from J, the junction kept 9 bases outside the gene matches. The CDR3 contains 16 residues. CDR3 sequence reads: CASSRGGTGGYNEQFF. The CDR3, as DNA: TGCGCCAGCAGCCGTGGGGGGACAGGAGGTTACAATGAGCAGTTCTTC.

This clone showed up just once. The chain carries TRBV4-3 and TRBJ2-1; 7 bases match TRBD2. V gave up 4 bases and J gave up 2 bases; unmatched junction bases: 5. The CDR3 loop spans 15 amino acids. Germline V gene data show CDR1 as LGHNA and CDR2 as YSLEER. The CDR3 is CASSPHGTTYNEQFF. Written as DNA, the CDR3 is TGCGCCAGCAGCCCCCACGGGACTACCTACAATGAGCAGTTCTTC.

This clone was seen only a few times. The chain joins TRBV5-8 to TRBJ1-2; possibly TRBD1 for D (5 bases). The CDR3 is 13 amino acids. Trimming cost V 7 bases and J 2 bases, with 12 bases left between them. Germline V lookup: CDR1 SGHTS, CDR2 YDEGEE. The CDR3 bases are TGTGCCAGCTCGGCAGGGTTAAACTATGGCTACACCTTC. Amino acids: CASSAGLNYGYTF.

J is TRBJ1-1 and V is TRBV7-9; D might be TRBD1 (5 bases). Trimming removed 3 bases at V and 1 base at J, with 6 bases between. Germline V gene lookup returns CDR1 SEHNR and CDR2 FQNEAQ (reference sequence). This CDR3 is 13 amino acids long. CDR3 protein: CASSLTENTEAFF. The CDR3 nucleotides read TGTGCCAGCAGCTTGACAGAGAACACTGAAGCTTTCTTT.

This chain uses TRBV27 with TRBJ2-7, with D unclear. This CDR3 is built from 15 residues. V was cut by 5 bases and J by 1 base, with 15 bases left in between. Germline lookup yields CDR1 MNHEY and CDR2 SMNVEV (reference sequence). The CDR3 spells CASSPGGRISYEQYF. The CDR3 nucleotides are TGTGCCAGCAGTCCGGGTGGTCGCATATCCTACGAGCAGTACTTC.

The CDR3, as DNA: TGTGCCAGCAGCTCAGGGGGTGGGGTCACTGAAGCTTTCTTT. Its protein product is CASSSGGGVTEAFF. The genes are TRBV7-3 and TRBJ1-1, with TRBD1 matching over 7 bases. This CDR3 is built from 14 residues. Germline lookup yields CDR1 SGHTA and CDR2 FQGTGA. J gave up 4 bases and V 4 bases, and 6 bases lay outside the gene matches.

This clone was seen only a few times. V is TRBV28 and J is TRBJ2-2; D uncertain. CDR3 size: 15 residues. The V end lost 3 bases, the J end lost 5 bases, and 13 bases lay between the germline ends. Germline-derived CDR1 and CDR2 are MDHEN and SYDVKM. Written as DNA, the CDR3 is TGTGCCAGCAGTTTGGGTCTCCTGGGGACCGGGGAGCTGTTTTTT. This codes for CASSLGLLGTGELFF.

In its sample, this clone was seen a few times. The chain is built from TRBV5-1 and TRBJ2-5, with TRBD2 identical over 9 bases. In germline, CDR1 is SGHRS, CDR2 YFSETQ. Trimming cost V 3 bases and J 0 bases; bases outside gene matches: 18. The CDR3 sequence is 20 residues long. Written as DNA, the CDR3 is TGCGCCAGCAGCTGGGCTCTCCGGGGACTAGCCACACAATACCAAGAGACCCAGTACTTC. Protein: CASSWALRGLATQYQETQYF.

This clone was recorded a few times. The rearrangement joins TRBV9 to TRBJ2-2, with a possible D match to TRBD2 (6 bases). V lost 4 bases, J lost 5 bases, and 12 bases lay in between. CDR1 is SGDLS and CDR2 is YYNGEE in the germline V gene. This CDR3 is 14 amino acids long. This chain's CDR3 is CASSPGVQTGELFF. For the CDR3, the DNA is TGTGCCAGCAGCCCGGGGGTTCAAACCGGGGAGCTGTTTTTT.

This clone appeared a few times. CDR3 coding DNA: TGTGCCAGCAGCCAAGAAAGGGCAAACTACGAGCAGTACTTC. As protein: CASSQERANYEQYF. The rearrangement joins TRBV14 to TRBJ2-7; D not certain. CDR1 and CDR2 (germline): SGHDN, FVKESK. V was trimmed by 0 bases and J by 3 bases, leaving 9 bases between them. CDR3 size: 14 residues.

The chain uses TRBV5-5 and TRBJ2-2, with 11 bases aligning to TRBD2. V lost 1 base and J lost 4; bases outside the gene matches: 9. This CDR3 comprises 18 residues. Germline loops: CDR1 SGHKS, CDR2 YYEKEE (reference sequence). The DNA for the CDR3 is TGTGCCAGCAGCTTGTCTTCTAGCGGGGGGATGGGCACCGGGGAGCTGTTTTTT. Amino acids: CASSLSSSGGMGTGELFF. Complete variable domain (other parts from reference TRBV5-5 and TRBJ2-2): DAGVTQSPTHLIKTRGQQVTLRCSPISGHKSVSWYQQVLGQGPQFIFQYYEKEERGRGNFPDRFSARQFPNYSSELNVNALLLGDSALYLCASSLSSSGGMGTGELFFGEGSRLTVL.

The gene calls are TRBV7-2 and TRBJ2-5, with 8 bases that match TRBD2. CDR1 and CDR2 (germline): SGHTA, FQGNSA. The J segment lost 2 bases and the V segment lost 8 bases, leaving 4 bases of the junction unmatched. This CDR3 spans 13 amino acids. CDR3 in amino acids: CASLGGAQETQYF. The DNA for the CDR3 is TGTGCCAGCCTCGGGGGGGCTCAAGAGACCCAGTACTTC.

This clone was observed a few times. This chain connects TRBV7-6 to TRBJ2-7; 8 positions match TRBD2. Per the germline V gene, CDR1 is SGHVS and CDR2 is FNYEAQ. The CDR3 has 15 residues. V shed 0 bases and J 5 bases; nucleotides not matched to a gene: 6. CDR3 residues: CASSLAGLVLDEQYF. CDR3 coding DNA: TGTGCCAGCAGCTTAGCGGGACTAGTGTTGGACGAGCAGTACTTC. The full variable domain, completed using reference TRBV7-6 and TRBJ2-7, is GAGVSQSPRYKVTKRGQDVALRCDPISGHVSLYWYRQALGQGPEFLTYFNYEAQQDKSGLPNDRFSAERPEGSISTLTIQRTEQRDSAMYRCASSLAGLVLDEQYFGPGTRLTVT.

The gene calls are TRBV19 and TRBJ2-7; D might be TRBD1 or TRBD2, each matching 6 bases. This CDR3 is 13 amino acids long. Trimming removed 4 bases from V and 6 bases from J, with 13 bases in between. Germline CDR1 is LNHDA and CDR2 is SQIVND (reference sequence). CDR3 bases: TGTGCCAGTAGTACGAAACAGGGAGGCGAGCAGTACTTC. Residues: CASSTKQGGEQYF.

V gene TRBV11-3 combines with J gene TRBJ1-5; unclear D gene. CDR1 and CDR2 from the germline V gene are SGHNT and YENEEA. The CDR3 length is 13 residues. V was clipped by 2 bases and J by 0 bases, with 2 bases between them. CDR3 amino acids: CASSLSSNQPQHF. The CDR3 DNA is TGTGCCAGCAGCTTAAGTAGCAATCAGCCCCAGCATTTT.